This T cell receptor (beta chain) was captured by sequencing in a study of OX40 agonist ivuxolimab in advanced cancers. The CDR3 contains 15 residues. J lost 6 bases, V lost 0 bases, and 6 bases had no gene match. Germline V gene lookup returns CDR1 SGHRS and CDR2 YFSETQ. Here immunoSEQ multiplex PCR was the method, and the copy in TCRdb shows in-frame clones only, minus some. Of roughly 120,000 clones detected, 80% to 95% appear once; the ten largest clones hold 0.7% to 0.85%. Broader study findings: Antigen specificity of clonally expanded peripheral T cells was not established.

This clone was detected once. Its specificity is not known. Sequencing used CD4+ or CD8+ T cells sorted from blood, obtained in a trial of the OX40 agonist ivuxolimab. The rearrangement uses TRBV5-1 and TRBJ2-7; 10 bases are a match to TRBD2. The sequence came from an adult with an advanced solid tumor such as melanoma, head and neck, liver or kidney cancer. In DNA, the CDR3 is TGCGCCAGCAGCTTGGGGGCTAGCGGGAGTTTCGAGCAGTACTTC. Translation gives CASSLGASGSFEQYF.